The next 20 T cell receptor beta chains were all read from a single sample in a study of blood T cell repertoires in COVID-19. TCRdb's copy holds only in-frame clones and misses some; the assay was immunoSEQ multiplex PCR. The profile shows 210,000 or so clones, around 92% of them singletons. Sequencing input: peripheral blood. These receptors all stem from a man younger than 40 with acute or convalescent COVID-19.

The V gene is TRBV3-1 (or the pseudogene TRBV3-2), the J gene TRBJ1-2, with D possibly TRBD1 on 6 matching bases. V was cut by 7 bases and J by 4 bases, with 19 bases left in between. The CDR3 runs 15 residues. CDR1 LGHDT and CDR2 YNNKEL come from the germline V gene (reference sequence). This CDR3 is CASTVQRQAPYGYTF. The CDR3 DNA reads as TGTGCCAGCACAGTTCAGAGACAGGCCCCCTATGGCTACACCTTC.

The chain is built from TRBV23-1 and TRBJ2-1; TRBD2 matches 16 bases. TRBV23-1 is an ORF for which the function is uncertain. CDR3 length: 16 amino acids. The trim removed 9 bases at V and 8 bases at J, leaving 10 bases unmatched. Here the CDR3 DNA reads TGCGCCAGTATCGGGACTAGCGGGGGGGAATTCGATGAGCAGTTCTTC. This encodes CASIGTSGGEFDEQFF.

This rearrangement joins TRBV5-8 to TRBJ2-1; possibly TRBD1 for D (6 bases). Germline V lookup: CDR1 SGHTS, CDR2 YDEGEE. Trimming left V 5 bases short and J 9 bases short, with 24 bases between. The CDR3 contains 16 residues. The CDR3 spells CASRSVGGVRSGEQFF. The CDR3 region has the DNA TGTGCCAGCAGGTCGGTAGGGGGAGTTCGGTCCGGTGAGCAGTTCTTC. The complete variable domain, with remaining parts taken from reference TRBV5-8 and TRBJ2-1, reads EAGVTQSPTHLIKTRGQQATLRCSPISGHTSVYWYQQALGLGLQFLLWYDEGEERNRGNFPPRFSGRQFPNYSSELNVNALELEDSALYLCASRSVGGVRSGEQFFGPGTRLTVL.

V is TRBV12-2 and J is TRBJ1-3; the D segment call TRBD1 is taken from the table without a DNA check. TRBV12-2 is a pseudogene locus. The CDR3 totals 18 residues. This chain's CDR3 is CASRFPGTVQSSGNTIYF. CDR3 nucleotide sequence: TGTGCAAGTCGCTTCCCTGGGACAGTCCAAAGTTCTGGAAACACCATATATTTT.

This rearrangement joins TRBV7-9 to TRBJ1-1, with D perhaps TRBD1 (6 bases). Trimming removed 0 bases at V and 6 bases at J, with 11 bases between. The CDR3 totals 14 residues. Germline V gene lookup returns CDR1 SEHNR and CDR2 FQNEAQ (reference sequence). The CDR3 DNA is TGTGCCAGCAGCTTAGCGCGGGGGGGCTCTGAAGCTTTCTTT. It is translated as CASSLARGGSEAFF.

The V call is TRBV18, the J call TRBJ2-2, with 7 bases that match TRBD2. There are 19 residues in the CDR3. With 3 bases clipped from V and 1 base from J, the junction kept 14 bases outside the gene matches. Germline V CDR1 and CDR2: KGHSH, LQKENI. CDR3 nucleotide sequence: TGTGCCAGCTCACCCTTCGGACTAACGGGGGGACTGAACACCGGGGAGCTGTTTTTT. Translated, it gives CASSPFGLTGGLNTGELFF.

This chain connects TRBV19 to TRBJ2-7; 7 nucleotides match TRBD2. CDR3 length: 16 residues. Looked up from germline, CDR1 is LNHDA and CDR2 is SQIVND (reference sequence). V shed 5 bases, J shed 3 bases, and the junction held 13 bases outside the gene matches. CDR3 in amino acids: CASSPSYGGSLYEQYF. The CDR3 region has the DNA TGTGCCAGTAGTCCATCCTATGGCGGGAGTCTCTACGAGCAGTACTTC.

The chain links TRBV11-2 to TRBJ2-2, with D tentatively TRBD2 (5 bases). The germline CDR1 and CDR2 sequences are SGHAT and FQNNGV. Trimming removed 1 base from V and 0 bases from J, with 9 bases in between. The CDR3 runs 16 residues. CDR3 loop: CASSLAGNANTGELFF. CDR3 bases: TGTGCCAGCAGCTTAGCGGGGAACGCGAACACCGGGGAGCTGTTTTTT. The full variable domain, with the rest looked up from reference TRBV11-2 and TRBJ2-2, is EAGVAQSPRYKIIEKRQSVAFWCNPISGHATLYWYQQILGQGPKLLIQFQNNGVVDDSQLPKDRFSAERLKGVDSTLKIQPAKLEDSAVYLCASSLAGNANTGELFFGEGSRLTVL.

This rearrangement joins TRBV29-1 to TRBJ2-7, with 7 nucleotides matching TRBD2. CDR3 length: 14 residues. V dropped 4 bases and J dropped 1; count of bases not matched to a gene: 7. Per the germline V gene, CDR1 is SQVTM and CDR2 is ANQGSEA. The CDR3 reads CSVVPPSGSYEQYF. In DNA, the CDR3 is TGCAGCGTTGTTCCCCCTAGCGGATCCTACGAGCAGTACTTC.

The chain joins TRBV28 to TRBJ1-5, with 12 nucleotides matching TRBD1. Germline CDR1 MDHEN, CDR2 SYDVKM. The CDR3 covers 17 residues. The junction had 13 bases not matched to a gene; V was cut back by 6 bases and J by 7 bases. The CDR3 protein is CASSQLTGTGGLQPQHF. The CDR3 DNA reads as TGTGCCAGCAGCCAGCTAACCGGGACAGGGGGCCTACAGCCCCAGCATTTT.

This chain uses TRBV6-5 with TRBJ2-2; D is unclear. CDR3 size: 14 residues. V was shortened by 1 base and J by 1 base, with 4 bases between the two germline ends. CDR1 and CDR2 (germline): MNHEY, SVGAGI. The CDR3 nucleotides are TGTGCCAGCAGTTACTACAAGAACACCGGGGAGCTGTTTTTT. It translates to CASSYYKNTGELFF.

This sequence joins TRBV30 and TRBJ2-6; D is undetermined. V was pared by 4 bases and J by 4 bases, with 14 bases between. The CDR3 has 15 residues. Germline V gives CDR1 GTSNPN, CDR2 SVGIG (reference sequence). The DNA for the CDR3 is TGTGCCTGGATCCGCCATGCAGCGGGGGCCAACGTCCTGACTTTC. Its translation is CAWIRHAAGANVLTF.

The rearrangement links TRBV4-2 to TRBJ2-7, with 10 bases lining up with TRBD1. With 0 bases clipped from V and 0 bases from J, the junction kept 2 bases outside the gene matches. Germline V gives CDR1 LGHNA, CDR2 YNFKEQ. The CDR3 is 16 residues long. The CDR3 loop is CASSQERTGGSYEQYF. The CDR3 DNA follows: TGTGCCAGCAGCCAAGAGCGGACAGGGGGCTCCTACGAGCAGTACTTC.

This clone was counted a single time. The chain links TRBV30 to TRBJ2-5; 8 bases fit TRBD2. Trimming took 5 bases from V and 9 from J; bases not matched to a gene: 14. CDR1 and CDR2 (germline): GTSNPN, SVGIG (reference sequence). This CDR3 is 14 amino acids long. The CDR3 DNA reads as TGTGCCTGGGGACCCGCGGGGGGCAACAGACCCCAGTACTTC. Its translation: CAWGPAGGNRPQYF.

The chain couples TRBV18 to TRBJ2-7; TRBD1 matches at 8 bases. This CDR3 has 15 amino acids. Trimming at V came to 3 bases and at J to 2 bases, leaving 6 bases not matched to a gene. Germline CDR1 and CDR2: KGHSH and LQKENI. CDR3 loop: CASSPPVQGAYEQYF. CDR3 nucleotide sequence: TGTGCCAGCTCACCTCCGGTACAGGGGGCCTACGAGCAGTACTTC.

The chain recombines TRBV4-2 with TRBJ1-1; TRBD1 is a possible D gene (5 bases). Per the germline V gene, CDR1 is LGHNA and CDR2 is YNFKEQ. V lost 1 base, J lost 6 bases, and 9 bases lay in between. This CDR3 has 13 residues. CDR3 loop: CASSQVGQPEAFF. The CDR3 bases are TGTGCCAGCAGCCAAGTGGGGCAGCCTGAAGCTTTCTTT.

This rearrangement joins TRBV5-1 to TRBJ1-4, with 7 nucleotides matching TRBD1. Unmatched junction bases numbered 5, after V lost 3 bases and J lost 6 bases. The CDR3 extends over 14 amino acids. CDR1 is SGHRS and CDR2 is YFSETQ in the germline V gene. The CDR3 loop is CASSSYGTDEKLFF. CDR3 in DNA: TGCGCCAGCAGCTCGTACGGGACAGATGAAAAACTGTTTTTT.

The rearrangement links TRBV10-1 to TRBJ1-1; maybe TRBD1 (6 bases). Germline CDR1 and CDR2: WNHNN and SYGVQD (reference sequence). V lost 3 bases to trimming and J lost 5 bases, with 13 bases between them. The CDR3 is made up of 14 amino acids. The CDR3 region is CASSEQVQGTEAFF. As DNA, the CDR3 is TGCGCCAGCAGTGAACAGGTCCAGGGGACTGAAGCTTTCTTT.

The chain is built from TRBV11-2 and TRBJ2-7; TRBD1 might be the D (7 bases). The CDR3 consists of 17 residues. V lost 1 base to trimming and J lost 4 bases, with 20 bases between them. The germline V gene has CDR1 SGHAT and CDR2 FQNNGV. The CDR3: CASSLVQGGRETYEQYF. The CDR3 region has the DNA TGTGCCAGCAGCTTAGTTCAGGGGGGCCGTGAGACTTACGAGCAGTACTTC.

The V gene is TRBV19, the J gene TRBJ2-5; D is possibly TRBD1 (7 bases). The CDR3 covers 15 residues. Per germline, CDR1 LNHDA and CDR2 SQIVND (reference sequence). V was trimmed by 4 bases and J by 4 bases, leaving 16 bases between them. The CDR3 loop is CASSKDRVGGETQYF. The DNA for the CDR3 is TGTGCCAGTAGTAAAGACAGGGTCGGGGGAGAGACCCAGTACTTC.